These 3 T cell receptor beta chains came from one sample sequenced in a study of blood T cell repertoires in COVID-19. The protocol was immunoSEQ multiplex PCR, while the TCRdb copy is restricted to in-frame clones and leaves out a portion. The data contain more than 300,000 clones, more than 75% of them seen just once; the ten biggest clones take up around 1.5%. Source material: peripheral blood. The origin of the receptors is a woman aged 45 to 65 with acute or convalescent COVID-19.

The chain recombines TRBV7-9 with TRBJ2-2; D might be TRBD1 (6 bases). Germline V gives CDR1 SEHNR, CDR2 FQNEAQ (reference sequence). With 2 bases removed from V and 3 bases from J, the gap between germline ends came to 10 bases. CDR3 length equals 15 residues. CDR3 DNA sequence: TGTGCCAGCAGCTTACGGACAGCCTACACCGGGGAGCTGTTTTTT. The encoded protein is CASSLRTAYTGELFF.

The rearrangement links TRBV27 to TRBJ2-3; 9 bases map to TRBD2. The ends lost 3 bases at V and 4 bases at J; junction bases unmatched: 8. The CDR3 covers 16 residues. The V gene's germline CDR1 is MNHEY and CDR2 SMNVEV (reference sequence). The CDR3 nucleotides read TGTGCCAGCAGTTTTTTAACTAGCGGGTGGGCAGATACGCAGTATTTT. It specifies CASSFLTSGWADTQYF.

A note on this clone: Other DNA sequences within the sample encode an identical CDR3. The chain couples TRBV5-1 to TRBJ2-7; 8 bases are a match to TRBD1. CDR1 is SGHRS and CDR2 is YFSETQ in the germline V gene. This CDR3 comprises 13 residues. Germline trimming cut 4 bases from V and 6 bases from J; bases unmatched to any gene: 6. The CDR3: CASSVGQGGEQYF. CDR3 nucleotide sequence: TGCGCCAGCAGCGTAGGACAGGGTGGCGAGCAGTACTTC.